This T cell receptor (beta chain) was recovered during a study of blood T cell repertoires in COVID-19. Study information: Samples representing acute and convalescent COVID-19 were sourced from the United States, Italy and Spain. PBMCs, B-cell-depleted T cells, or T cells provided the cDNA or gDNA that made up the material.

This CDR3 region has 14 residues. The germline CDR1 and CDR2 sequences are MNHEY and SVGAGI. Losses at the gene ends were 6 bases for V and 2 bases for J; bases not matched to a gene: 4. Authors' analysis steps: For nucleated cells, counts were estimated from reference gene primer amplification. Clones were read by immunoSEQ multiplex PCR, and TCRdb kept only the in-frame ones, dropping some. The D gene and trimming were derived from the DNA, and the V and J assignments and clone size from that table. The sample has hundreds of thousands of clones, more than 70% seen once. Patients in Seattle were enrolled during active infection, then followed longitudinally.

The TCR comes from a woman in her sixties or seventies with COVID-19, enrolled during active disease. The rearrangement links TRBV6-5 to TRBJ1-2; TRBD1 agrees at 9 bases. The sample taken for sequencing was peripheral blood. CDR3 region: CASSPGTGNYGYTF. CDR3 sequence (DNA): TGTGCCAGCAGCCCCGGGACAGGGAACTATGGCTACACCTTC.